Detailed here is one T cell receptor beta chain. TCR beta CDR3 regions were amplified from RNA. HTBI primers drove first-round RT-PCR of the TCR CDR3. Each CDR3 protein gets one entry after TCRdb re-called the multiplex PCR reads with MiXCR. The table shows roughly 500,000 distinct CDR3 sequences, with 35% to 55% occurring only once. The sample belongs to a study of T cells in Graves' hyperthyroidism and ophthalmopathy. The CDR3 covers 16 residues. The V and J ends lost 6 bases and 3 bases, in that order; junction bases with no gene match: 9. Germline assignment: CDR1 SNHLY and CDR2 FYNNEI. The J gene is TRBJ2-7, the V gene TRBV2, with TRBD2 matching over 12 bases. Sequenced sample: peripheral blood or thyroid tissue (not recorded which). This TCR was sampled from an adult woman with Graves' disease, either hyperthyroidism or ophthalmopathy (not recorded which). The CDR3 sequence is CASRRRTSGEIYEQYF. The DNA of the CDR3 is TGTGCCAGCAGACGACGGACTAGCGGGGAGATCTACGAGCAGTACTTC. The variable domain in full, completed from reference TRBV2 and TRBJ2-7, reads EPEVTQTPSHQVTQMGQEVILRCVPISNHLYFYWYRQILGQKVEFLVSFYNNEISEKSEIFDDQFSVERPDGSNFTLKIRSTKLEDSAMYFCASRRRTSGEIYEQYFGPGTRLTVT.